These 21 T cell receptor beta chains came from one sample sequenced in a study of blood T cell repertoires in COVID-19. Data came from immunoSEQ multiplex PCR; TCRdb stores just in-frame clones and leaves some out. The data hold approximately 97,000 clones, with more than 75% observed a single time. Sequencing was done on a sample of peripheral blood. Source of these receptors: a middle-aged man with active or convalescent COVID-19.

CDR3 amino acids: CASSQEGLVTGELFF. The CDR3 DNA is TGCGCCAGCAGCCAAGAGGGGCTGGTCACCGGGGAGCTGTTTTTT. V gene TRBV4-3 combines with J gene TRBJ2-2; D is perhaps TRBD1 (5 bases). The CDR3 consists of 15 residues. The germline CDR1 and CDR2 sequences are LGHNA and YSLEER. Trimming shortened V by 0 bases and J by 4 bases, and 9 bases separated the two germline ends.

The rearrangement links TRBV4-1 to TRBJ2-7; D possibly corresponds to TRBD1 (6 bases). Trimming left V 1 base short and J 6 bases short, with 22 bases between. Germline lookup yields CDR1 MGHRA and CDR2 YSYEKL. The CDR3 has 17 amino acids. DNA of the CDR3: TGCGCCAGCAGCCAAGTGGTGGGTGTAGGGGGAAGGGGCGAGCAGTACTTC. The encoded protein is CASSQVVGVGGRGEQYF.

The chain uses TRBV19 and TRBJ1-6; the D is unclear. The CDR3 is 14 residues long. Between the trimmed V and J ends, which lost 7 bases and 4 bases, there was a span of 11 bases. Germline loops: CDR1 LNHDA, CDR2 SQIVND (reference sequence). This CDR3 is CASKVAAYNSPLHF. CDR3 DNA: TGTGCCAGTAAGGTGGCGGCTTATAATTCACCCCTCCACTTT.

The gene calls are TRBV19 and TRBJ1-1; TRBD1 is a possible D gene (5 bases). Germline V gives CDR1 LNHDA, CDR2 SQIVND (reference sequence). Between the trimmed V and J ends, which lost 1 base and 0 bases, there was a span of 12 bases. The CDR3 totals 16 residues. The CDR3 loop is CASSIALGGMNTEAFF. The DNA of the CDR3 is TGTGCCAGTAGTATAGCTCTCGGGGGAATGAACACTGAAGCTTTCTTT.

This clone was picked up one time. DNA for the CDR3: TGTGCCAGCAGCTTGAGGGGCTACGAGCAGTACGTC. This gives the protein CASSLRGYEQYV. J is TRBJ2-7 and V is TRBV5-8, with a weak D call TRBD1 (5 bases). Looked up from germline, CDR1 is SGHTS and CDR2 is YDEGEE. Between the trimmed V and J ends, which lost 1 base and 3 bases, there was a span of 5 bases. This CDR3 is 12 amino acids long.

The chain uses TRBV18 and TRBJ1-4; D call uncertain. V gave up 0 bases and J gave up 7 bases, with 9 bases separating them. This CDR3 region has 14 residues. Germline lookup yields CDR1 KGHSH and CDR2 LQKENI. For the CDR3, the DNA is TGTGCCAGCTCACCACCGGGCCGGGGTGAAAAACTGTTTTTT. It is translated as CASSPPGRGEKLFF.

The rearrangement links TRBV28 to TRBJ1-6; 9 positions agree with TRBD1. CDR3 length: 16 residues. V lost 4 bases to trimming and J lost 11 bases; unmatched junction nucleotides: 12. Germline V gene sequence: CDR1 MDHEN, CDR2 SYDVKM. The CDR3 nucleotides read TGTGCCAGCAGTTCCTACCGGACAGGGGTTATACCACCCCTCCACTTT. It codes for CASSSYRTGVIPPLHF.

The chain recombines TRBV4-3 with TRBJ2-1, with 12 bases identical to TRBD2. Unmatched junction bases numbered 3, after V lost 0 bases and J lost 6 bases. Germline V gene data show CDR1 as LGHNA and CDR2 as YSLEER. The CDR3 contains 16 residues. This chain's CDR3 is CASSQEPSGGANEQFF. The CDR3 region has the DNA TGCGCCAGCAGCCAAGAACCTAGCGGGGGGGCCAATGAGCAGTTCTTC.

The rearrangement joins TRBV2 to TRBJ1-4; weak D call: TRBD1 (5 bases). Germline-derived CDR1 and CDR2 are SNHLY and FYNNEI. Between the trimmed V and J ends, which lost 6 bases and 8 bases, there was a span of 13 bases. There are 13 residues in the CDR3. The CDR3 nucleotides read TGTGCCAGCAGGGGGGGAACGGAGGAAAAACTGTTTTTT. It is translated as CASRGGTEEKLFF. Looking up the rest from reference TRBV2 and TRBJ1-4 gives the full variable domain: EPEVTQTPSHQVTQMGQEVILRCVPISNHLYFYWYRQILGQKVEFLVSFYNNEISEKSEIFDDQFSVERPDGSNFTLKIRSTKLEDSAMYFCASRGGTEEKLFFGSGTQLSVL.

The V call is TRBV7-9, the J call TRBJ2-5, with TRBD2 matching 11 bases. V gave up 5 bases and J gave up 5 bases; unmatched junction bases: 4. Germline assignment: CDR1 SEHNR and CDR2 FQNEAQ (reference sequence). The CDR3 loop spans 14 amino acids. The CDR3 protein is CASSLTSGGETQYF. The CDR3 DNA sequence: TGTGCCAGCAGCCTTACTAGCGGGGGTGAGACCCAGTACTTC.

This chain links TRBV6-2 or TRBV6-3 with TRBJ2-5, with D tentatively TRBD1 (6 bases). The CDR3 is 16 amino acids. V shed 2 bases and J shed 0 bases, with 13 bases lying between them. The germline V gene encodes CDR1 MNHEY and CDR2 SVGEGT. The CDR3: CASSYHRDKYQETQYF. The CDR3 nucleotides read TGTGCCAGCAGTTACCACCGGGACAAATACCAAGAGACCCAGTACTTC.

V and J are TRBV3-1 (or the pseudogene TRBV3-2) and TRBJ1-1, with a weak D call TRBD1 (6 bases). Between the trimmed V and J ends, which lost 0 bases and 8 bases, there was a span of 13 bases. Germline V CDR1 and CDR2: LGHDT, YNNKEL (reference sequence). The length of the CDR3 is 14 residues. CDR3 residues: CASSQDPQGREAFF. The CDR3 DNA is TGTGCCAGCAGCCAAGATCCCCAGGGGCGAGAAGCTTTCTTT.

V gene TRBV5-6 combines with J gene TRBJ2-7, with a possible D match to TRBD1 (6 bases). Per germline, CDR1 SGHDT and CDR2 YYEEEE. CDR3 length equals 13 residues. V was pared by 2 bases and J by 2 bases, with 8 bases between. The CDR3 protein is CASSLGGPYEQYF. The DNA for the CDR3 is TGTGCCAGCAGCTTAGGGGGTCCCTACGAGCAGTACTTC.

The sample holds one count of this clone. The genes are TRBV2 and TRBJ2-3; 9 bases map to TRBD2. The CDR3 is 15 amino acids. Trimming removed 3 bases from V and 6 bases from J; junction bases left unmatched: 7. Germline CDR1 and CDR2: SNHLY and FYNNEI. For the CDR3, the DNA is TGTGCCAGCAGTGAGGACCAGCGGGGGGTGGATACGCAGTATTTT. Translation gives CASSEDQRGVDTQYF.

The gene calls are TRBV29-1 and TRBJ2-2; 10 bases agree with TRBD2. Looked up from germline, CDR1 is SQVTM and CDR2 is ANQGSEA. CDR3 length equals 13 residues. V was clipped by 4 bases and J by 6 bases; unmatched bases: 2. CDR3: CSVGLAGAGELFF. DNA of the CDR3: TGCAGCGTTGGTCTAGCGGGGGCCGGGGAGCTGTTTTTT.

J is TRBJ2-1 and V is TRBV7-9; possibly TRBD1 for D (6 bases). The V end was cut by 4 bases, the J end by 6 bases, with 7 bases between. The V gene's germline CDR1 is SEHNR and CDR2 FQNEAQ (reference sequence). The CDR3 covers 12 residues. The CDR3 sequence: CASSWDTNEQFF. CDR3 nucleotides: TGTGCCAGCAGCTGGGACACCAATGAGCAGTTCTTC.

The chain is built from TRBV10-1 and TRBJ1-4; no reliable D call. This CDR3 has 13 residues. Germline CDR1 is WNHNN and CDR2 is SYGVQD (reference sequence). V lost 3 bases, J lost 5 bases, and 7 bases lay in between. CDR3: CASSDLRNEKLFF. CDR3 sequence (DNA): TGCGCCAGCAGTGACTTGAGGAATGAAAAACTGTTTTTT.

The chain recombines TRBV28 with TRBJ1-5, with a tentative D call TRBD1 (6 bases). V was clipped by 3 bases and J by 3 bases, with 18 bases between them. The CDR3 consists of 17 residues. Germline V gene data show CDR1 as MDHEN and CDR2 as SYDVKM. CDR3 in DNA: TGTGCCAGCAGTTTTCGCCCCAGGGCAGGGGCCAATCAGCCCCAGCATTTT. Protein sequence: CASSFRPRAGANQPQHF. The variable domain in full, with the rest retrieved from reference TRBV28 and TRBJ1-5, is DVKVTQSSRYLVKRTGEKVFLECVQDMDHENMFWYRQDPGLGLRLIYFSYDVKMKEKGDIPEGYSVSREKKERFSLILESASTNQTSMYLCASSFRPRAGANQPQHFGDGTRLSIL.

This rearrangement joins TRBV5-5 to TRBJ1-2, with 8 bases lining up with TRBD1. Per the germline V gene, CDR1 is SGHKS and CDR2 is YYEKEE (reference sequence). The CDR3 extends over 15 amino acids. V shed 3 bases and J 4 bases; nucleotides not matched to a gene: 8. The CDR3 DNA sequence: TGTGCCAGCAGCTCCGGGACAGGCGGGACCTATGGCTACACCTTC. It specifies CASSSGTGGTYGYTF.

The chain has TRBV6-4 and TRBJ1-2, with 9 bases identical to TRBD1. The CDR3 is made up of 15 amino acids. With 3 bases clipped from V and 4 bases from J, the junction kept 6 bases outside the gene matches. Germline V gene lookup returns CDR1 MRHNA and CDR2 SNTAGT. The CDR3 spells CASSDTGQGFYGYTF. For the CDR3, the DNA is TGTGCCAGCAGTGATACCGGACAGGGGTTCTATGGCTACACCTTC.

This chain joins TRBV6-5 and TRBJ2-2, with D possibly matching TRBD1 (5 bases). V dropped 7 bases and J dropped 5 bases, with 14 bases sitting between them. Germline assignment: CDR1 MNHEY and CDR2 SVGAGI. There are 14 residues in the CDR3. The CDR3, as DNA: TGTGCCAGCAATATTCAGGGCGGAACCGGGGAGCTGTTTTTT. Translated: CASNIQGGTGELFF.